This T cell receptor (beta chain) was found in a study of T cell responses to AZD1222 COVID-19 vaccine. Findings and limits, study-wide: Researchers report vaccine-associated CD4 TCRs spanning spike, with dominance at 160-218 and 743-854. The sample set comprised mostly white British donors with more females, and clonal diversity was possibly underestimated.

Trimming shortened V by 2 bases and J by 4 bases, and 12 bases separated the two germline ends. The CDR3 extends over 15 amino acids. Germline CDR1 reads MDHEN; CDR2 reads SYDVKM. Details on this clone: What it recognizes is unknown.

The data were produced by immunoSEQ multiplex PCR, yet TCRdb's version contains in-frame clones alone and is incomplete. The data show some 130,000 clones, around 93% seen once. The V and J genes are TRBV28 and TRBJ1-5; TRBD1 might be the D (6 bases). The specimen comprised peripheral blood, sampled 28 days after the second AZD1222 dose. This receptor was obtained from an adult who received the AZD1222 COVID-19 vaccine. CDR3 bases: TGTGCCAGCAGTTTACCAGGGGACTTTAATCAGCCCCAGCATTTT. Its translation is CASSLPGDFNQPQHF.